Sequencing of this T cell receptor (beta chain) was carried out in a study of shared clonotypes between healthy human individuals. In the study overall: Per donor, CD8 memory used one plate, CD8 naive used two, CD4 memory used three and CD4 naive used three.

Produced via immunoSEQ multiplex PCR; TCRdb's table is partial and in-frame only. The repertoire holds 1,500,000 or so clones, with around 98.5% as singletons. Trimming cost V 4 bases and J 12 bases, with 28 bases left between them. Looked up from germline, CDR1 is SGDLS and CDR2 is YYNGEE. The CDR3 length is 16 residues. The chain couples TRBV9 to TRBJ1-1; D might be TRBD1 (5 bases). The sequence was collected from a man in his thirties or forties in good health. The sequencing sample was made of naive CD4+ T cells sorted from blood. Subset described: CD45RA+ positively selected. CDR3 in DNA: TGTGCCAGCAGCACCGAACCTGGAGGACAACGAGGTTCTACTTTCTTT. This gives the protein CASSTEPGGQRGSTFF.